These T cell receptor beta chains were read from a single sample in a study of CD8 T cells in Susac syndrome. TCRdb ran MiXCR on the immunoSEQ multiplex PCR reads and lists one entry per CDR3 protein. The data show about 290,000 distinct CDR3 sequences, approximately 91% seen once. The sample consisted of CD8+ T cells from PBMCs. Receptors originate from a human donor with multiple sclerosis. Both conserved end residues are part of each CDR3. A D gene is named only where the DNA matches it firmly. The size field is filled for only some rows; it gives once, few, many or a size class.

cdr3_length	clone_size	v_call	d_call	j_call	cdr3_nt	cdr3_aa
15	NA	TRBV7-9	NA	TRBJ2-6	TGTGCCAGCAGCTTATGGGGGGACGGGGCCAACGTCCTGACTTTC	CASSLWGDGANVLTF
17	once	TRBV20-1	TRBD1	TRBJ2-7	TGCAGTGCTAGAGGGTCGGGTCCCGGGACAGGGTCGAACGAGCAGTACTTC	CSARGSGPGTGSNEQYF
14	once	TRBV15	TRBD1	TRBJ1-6	TGTGCCACCAGCGCACAGGGGAACAATTCACCCCTCCACTTT	CATSAQGNNSPLHF
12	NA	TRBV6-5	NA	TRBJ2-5	TGTGCCAGCAGGAACTCACAAGAGACCCAGTACTTC	CASRNSQETQYF
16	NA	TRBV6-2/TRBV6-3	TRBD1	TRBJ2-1	TGTGCCAGCAGACTTGACCGGGACAGGGTTATCAATGAGCAGTTCTTC	CASRLDRDRVINEQFF
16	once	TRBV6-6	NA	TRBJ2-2	TGTGCCAGCAGTTATACAGCGGGTGAGGGGACCGGGGAGCTGTTTTTT	CASSYTAGEGTGELFF
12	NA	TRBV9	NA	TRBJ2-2	TGTGCCAGCAAGACGGACACCGGGGAGCTGTTTTTT	CASKTDTGELFF
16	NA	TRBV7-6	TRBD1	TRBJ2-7	TGTGCCAGCAGCCCCAACGCCGGGACAGGGAGGTACGAGCAGTACTTC	CASSPNAGTGRYEQYF
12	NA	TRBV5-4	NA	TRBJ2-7	TGTGCCAGCAGGTCGGGGGGCGGCGAGCAGTACTTC	CASRSGGGEQYF
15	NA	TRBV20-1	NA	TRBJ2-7	TGCAGTGCAAACACCCCGAAGGAGGGAACCTACGAGCAGTACTTC	CSANTPKEGTYEQYF